The 21 T cell receptor beta chains in this list originate from one sample, sequenced in a study of cytomegalovirus exposure and HLA in healthy donors. The PCR made use of 60 Vbeta and 13 Jbeta primers. Libraries were prepared by immunoSEQ multiplex PCR; TCRdb keeps only in-frame clonotypes and omits some of them. The table shows under 140,000 clones, with roughly 80% occurring only once. The specimen was PBMCs. Source of these receptors: a woman in her thirties in good health and CMV-seronegative.

J is TRBJ1-1 and V is TRBV7-9, with 11 bases aligning to TRBD1. Germline values: CDR1 SEHNR, CDR2 FQNEAQ (reference sequence). V lost 3 bases, J lost 7 bases, and 10 bases stayed unmatched. There are 16 residues in the CDR3. In nucleotides, the CDR3 is TGTGCCAGCAGCTTGACTGCGGACAGGGGGCTAGGTGAAGCTTTCTTT. Translation gives CASSLTADRGLGEAFF.

This clone was recorded once. This chain links TRBV29-1 with TRBJ1-1, with no clear D. The CDR3 has 11 amino acids. Trimming took 1 base from V and 7 from J, leaving 7 bases between them. Per germline, CDR1 SQVTM and CDR2 ANQGSEA. In DNA, the CDR3 is TGCAGCGTTGAAGGCTACCTTGAAGCTTTCTTT. This translates into CSVEGYLEAFF.

V gene TRBV5-6 combines with J gene TRBJ1-2; 7 bases align to TRBD1. Per the germline V gene, CDR1 is SGHDT and CDR2 is YYEEEE. This CDR3 comprises 16 residues. After removal of 4 bases from V and 5 bases from J, the junction contained 14 bases not matched to a gene. The CDR3 DNA is TGTGCCAGCAGCCGGCCGGGACAGACTGTCTATTATGGCTACACCTTC. It is translated as CASSRPGQTVYYGYTF.

The V and J genes are TRBV6-1 and TRBJ1-3; weak D call: TRBD1 (6 bases). The CDR3 extends over 13 amino acids. Trimming left V 7 bases short and J 6 bases short, with 13 bases between. Germline CDR1 MNHNS, CDR2 SASEGT. CDR3 region: CASMRQGINTIYF. The CDR3 DNA reads as TGTGCCAGCATGCGGCAGGGGATAAACACCATATATTTT.

The chain has TRBV19 and TRBJ1-5; no clear D gene. V was trimmed by 3 bases and J by 9 bases, leaving 15 bases between them. The germline gives CDR1 LNHDA, CDR2 SQIVND (reference sequence). The length of the CDR3 is 14 residues. The CDR3 nucleotides read TGTGCCAGTAGTATTATACCCCCCGAGGGGCCCCAGCATTTT. Translation gives CASSIIPPEGPQHF.

This clone turned up a few times. The chain recombines TRBV6-5 with TRBJ1-1; 7 bases map to TRBD1. The ends lost 7 bases at V and 1 base at J; junction bases unmatched: 6. This CDR3 comprises 14 residues. Germline loops: CDR1 MNHEY, CDR2 SVGAGI. The CDR3 nucleotides read TGTGCCAGCATAGAGAACAGGGGGAACACTGAAGCTTTCTTT. Protein sequence: CASIENRGNTEAFF.

The chain has TRBV6-5 and TRBJ2-3; D is uncertain. V gave up 2 bases and J gave up 6 bases, with 9 bases separating them. This CDR3 spans 13 amino acids. Looked up from germline, CDR1 is MNHEY and CDR2 is SVGAGI. As DNA, the CDR3 is TGTGCCAGCAGTTACATGATGACTGATACGCAGTATTTT. Translation gives CASSYMMTDTQYF.

The V and J genes are TRBV18 and TRBJ1-4; D is uncertain. This CDR3 region has 16 residues. Trimming left V 4 bases short and J 2 bases short, with 14 bases between. Germline V CDR1 and CDR2: KGHSH, LQKENI. The CDR3 sequence: CASSRYVAGTNEKLFF. DNA of the CDR3: TGTGCCAGCTCACGCTATGTAGCGGGCACTAATGAAAAACTGTTTTTT.

The chain is built from TRBV27 and TRBJ2-1; the match to TRBD2 covers 8 bases. The CDR3 is made up of 14 amino acids. Germline loops: CDR1 MNHEY, CDR2 SMNVEV (reference sequence). The V segment lost 6 bases and the J segment 2 bases; nucleotides outside the gene matches: 3. In DNA, the CDR3 is TGTGCCAGCAGCTTCGGGGGGGCCTACAATGAGCAGTTCTTC. Residues: CASSFGGAYNEQFF.

J is TRBJ1-1 and V is TRBV9; a possible D gene is TRBD1 (6 bases). This CDR3 is 15 amino acids long. Germline V gene lookup returns CDR1 SGDLS and CDR2 YYNGEE. With 3 bases removed from V and 3 bases from J, the gap between germline ends came to 15 bases. The CDR3 DNA is TGTGCCAGCAGCGGGAGGGGGGGTGCGTACACTGAAGCTTTCTTT. This codes for CASSGRGGAYTEAFF.

The chain joins TRBV30 to TRBJ1-2; TRBD1 aligns across 7 bases. The CDR3 loop spans 14 amino acids. The V segment lost 3 bases and the J segment 4 bases; nucleotides outside the gene matches: 8. CDR1 GTSNPN and CDR2 SVGIG come from the germline V gene (reference sequence). This chain's CDR3 is CAWSWGQTIYGYTF. Written as DNA, the CDR3 is TGTGCCTGGAGCTGGGGACAGACCATCTATGGCTACACCTTC.

The rearrangement links TRBV30 to TRBJ1-4; 9 bases are shared with TRBD1. The CDR3 sequence is 13 residues long. The V gene end was trimmed by 7 bases and the J gene end by 4 bases; junction bases not matched to a gene: 4. Germline V gives CDR1 GTSNPN, CDR2 SVGIG (reference sequence). CDR3 residues: CAFQTGGNEKLFF. The CDR3 coding sequence is TGTGCCTTTCAGACAGGGGGTAATGAAAAACTGTTTTTT.

This chain links TRBV2 with TRBJ2-1; 11 nucleotides align to TRBD2. Germline CDR1 reads SNHLY; CDR2 reads FYNNEI. J was trimmed by 4 bases and V by 2 bases; bases with no gene match: 7. This CDR3 is 17 amino acids long. The CDR3 DNA sequence: TGTGCCAGCAGTGAATCAATGGGACTAGCGGTTTACAATGAGCAGTTCTTC. Protein sequence: CASSESMGLAVYNEQFF.

In its sample, this clone was seen once. This chain connects TRBV29-1 to TRBJ2-5; 7 bases map to TRBD1. The end of the DNA is better explained by TRBJ2-7, so the J call may be wrong. The CDR3 runs 11 residues. Germline V lookup: CDR1 SQVTM, CDR2 ANQGSEA. CDR3 amino acids: CSATGFDEQYF. Written as DNA, the CDR3 is TGCAGCGCGACAGGGTTCGACGAGCAGTACTTC.

The chain recombines TRBV29-1 with TRBJ1-1, with D maybe TRBD1 (5 bases). The germline V gene has CDR1 SQVTM and CDR2 ANQGSEA. Trimming removed 4 bases from V and 5 bases from J, with 11 bases in between. CDR3 length: 12 amino acids. In DNA, the CDR3 is TGCAGCGTTGTTCCCAGGGCTACTGAAGCTTTCTTT. Translating it yields CSVVPRATEAFF.

V is TRBV5-4 and J is TRBJ2-7, with TRBD1 matching 8 bases. The CDR3 sequence is 16 residues long. CDR1 and CDR2 (germline): SGHNT, YYREEE (reference sequence). The J segment lost 1 base and the V segment lost 4 bases, leaving 10 bases of the junction unmatched. The DNA for the CDR3 is TGTGCCAGCAGCCTGGTAGGAGGACAGGGTTCCTACGAGCAGTACTTC. Residues: CASSLVGGQGSYEQYF.

The sample holds a few counts of this clone. The V and J genes are TRBV2 and TRBJ2-7; TRBD2 might be the D (7 bases). The CDR3 extends over 15 amino acids. Trimming pared 6 bases from V and 6 bases from J, leaving 21 bases between. CDR1 and CDR2 from the germline V gene are SNHLY and FYNNEI. CDR3 DNA sequence: TGTGCCAGCAGGGTATTGGGAGGGGACAACCTCGAGCAGTACTTC. It codes for CASRVLGGDNLEQYF.

The chain joins TRBV4-3 to TRBJ1-2, with D possibly TRBD1 on 5 matching bases. This CDR3 region has 14 residues. Germline CDR1 is LGHNA and CDR2 is YSLEER. The ends were cut back, 1 base at V and 2 bases at J, with 8 bases in the middle. The chain's CDR3 is CASSQGQLNYGYTF. CDR3 nucleotide sequence: TGCGCCAGCAGCCAAGGACAGCTAAACTATGGCTACACCTTC.

This chain links TRBV6-1 with TRBJ1-3; D might be TRBD1 (5 bases). V lost 2 bases and J 2 bases, leaving 19 bases between the germline ends. The CDR3 spans 18 residues. Germline lookup yields CDR1 MNHNS and CDR2 SASEGT. For the CDR3, the DNA is TGTGCCAGCAGTGAATCAGCGGGACCGATAAAGGCTGGAAACACCATATATTTT. It yields the protein CASSESAGPIKAGNTIYF.

The rearrangement links TRBV7-8 to TRBJ2-1; 12 bases align to TRBD2. This CDR3 region has 16 residues. Trimming removed 5 bases from V and 7 bases from J; junction bases left unmatched: 9. Germline V lookup: CDR1 SGHVS, CDR2 FQNEAQ. CDR3 protein: CASSPRLAGVSNEQFF. CDR3 DNA: TGTGCCAGCAGCCCCCGACTAGCGGGAGTATCAAATGAGCAGTTCTTC.

The genes are TRBV5-1 and TRBJ1-1; possibly TRBD1 for D (5 bases). Germline V lookup: CDR1 SGHRS, CDR2 YFSETQ. V was pared by 0 bases and J by 0 bases, with 6 bases between. This CDR3 is built from 14 residues. This CDR3 is CASSLGGVNTEAFF. The CDR3 region has the DNA TGCGCCAGCAGCTTGGGGGGGGTGAACACTGAAGCTTTCTTT.